Each of the 30 T cell receptor beta chains below was sequenced from the same sample in a study of blood T cell repertoires in COVID-19. Clones were sequenced by immunoSEQ multiplex PCR, and TCRdb holds only the in-frame ones, with some missing. This table holds over 40,000 clones, approximately 83% found once. The material sequenced was peripheral blood. These receptors originate from a woman older than 75 with acute or convalescent COVID-19.

This clone has only one observation. The chain recombines TRBV19 with TRBJ1-2, with D perhaps matching TRBD1 (6 bases). The CDR3 spans 15 residues. Germline CDR1 LNHDA, CDR2 SQIVND (reference sequence). The V and J ends lost 3 bases and 6 bases respectively, with 17 bases between them. The CDR3 DNA follows: TGTGCCAGTAGTATTGTTCAGGGGATGAGCGATGGCTACACCTTC. The encoded protein is CASSIVQGMSDGYTF.

The CDR3: CASSSAGGSNEQFF. The CDR3 DNA reads TGCGCCAGCAGCTCGGCAGGAGGCTCCAATGAGCAGTTCTTC. The J gene is TRBJ2-1, the V gene TRBV5-1, with D perhaps TRBD2 (5 bases). Per the germline V gene, CDR1 is SGHRS and CDR2 is YFSETQ. The CDR3 is 14 amino acids. The V and J ends lost 3 bases and 6 bases respectively, with 13 bases between them.

This clone came up a few times. The rearrangement links TRBV6-5 to TRBJ1-1; D remains ambiguous. With 6 bases removed from V and 8 bases from J, the gap between germline ends came to 19 bases. The CDR3 runs 14 residues. Germline assignment: CDR1 MNHEY and CDR2 SVGAGI. The DNA for the CDR3 is TGTGCCAGCAGGGAGGTTGGGCAGCCTGGAGAAGCTTTCTTT. Its translation: CASREVGQPGEAFF.

This clone was recorded only once. The chain has TRBV19 and TRBJ1-2; 9 nucleotides align to TRBD1. Germline V gene lookup returns CDR1 LNHDA and CDR2 SQIVND (reference sequence). With V trimmed by 3 bases and J by 5 bases, 10 bases remained unmatched. This CDR3 contains 16 residues. This chain's CDR3 is CASSISDRGPRYGYTF. In DNA, the CDR3 is TGTGCCAGTAGTATCTCGGACAGGGGCCCAAGGTATGGCTACACCTTC.

CDR3 nucleotides: TGTGCCAGTAGCGTCGGGACAGGGGGTCGGAACACCATATATTTT. This codes for CASSVGTGGRNTIYF. The rearrangement joins TRBV19 to TRBJ1-3; the match to TRBD1 covers 11 bases. CDR3 size: 15 residues. V was clipped by 6 bases and J by 7 bases; unmatched bases: 8. Germline CDR1 is LNHDA and CDR2 is SQIVND (reference sequence).

This clone was picked up a small number of times. The chain is built from TRBV28 and TRBJ1-3; no reliable D call. The CDR3 spans 15 residues. V shed 6 bases and J shed 0 bases, with 12 bases lying between them. The germline gives CDR1 MDHEN, CDR2 SYDVKM. DNA for the CDR3: TGTGCCAGCAGCCTTGGAGACCGCTCTGGAAACACCATATATTTT. Translated, it gives CASSLGDRSGNTIYF.

The chain carries TRBV2 and TRBJ2-1, with 9 bases aligning to TRBD2. Looked up from germline, CDR1 is SNHLY and CDR2 is FYNNEI. The CDR3 has 16 amino acids. The J segment lost 4 bases and the V segment lost 4 bases, leaving 8 bases of the junction unmatched. CDR3 nucleotides: TGTGCCAGCAGTGCTCTGCGGGGGGGAAATTACAATGAGCAGTTCTTC. As protein: CASSALRGGNYNEQFF.

V is TRBV9 and J is TRBJ1-1; perhaps TRBD1 as D (6 bases). The V and J ends lost 4 bases and 0 bases respectively, with 10 bases between them. CDR1 is SGDLS and CDR2 is YYNGEE in the germline V gene. This CDR3 has 14 amino acids. Here the CDR3 reads CASSTGQLNTEAFF. The DNA for the CDR3 is TGTGCCAGCAGCACTGGACAGCTGAACACTGAAGCTTTCTTT.

V and J are TRBV19 and TRBJ2-7, with a possible D match to TRBD1 (6 bases). The V gene's germline CDR1 is LNHDA and CDR2 SQIVND (reference sequence). This CDR3 is built from 13 residues. V lost 3 bases to trimming and J lost 3 bases, with 9 bases between them. The CDR3 DNA reads TGTGCCAGTAGTATCGGCAGGGGCTACGAGCAGTACTTC. Translating gives CASSIGRGYEQYF.

V and J are TRBV5-1 and TRBJ2-7; D might be TRBD1 (6 bases). Germline V gene lookup returns CDR1 SGHRS and CDR2 YFSETQ. The CDR3 is made up of 14 amino acids. With 3 bases removed from V and 3 bases from J, the gap between germline ends came to 13 bases. The DNA of the CDR3 is TGCGCCAGCAGCTCCCAGGGGCCCAACTACGAGCAGTACTTC. This sequence encodes CASSSQGPNYEQYF.

The V gene is TRBV6-1, the J gene TRBJ1-3, with D uncertain. CDR3 length: 18 residues. The germline V and J ends were trimmed by 2 bases and 0 bases, with 17 bases remaining between them. Germline V gene lookup returns CDR1 MNHNS and CDR2 SASEGT. The CDR3 is CASSEREPSGHSGNTIYF. CDR3 bases: TGTGCCAGCAGTGAAAGAGAACCCTCTGGGCACTCTGGAAACACCATATATTTT.

V usage is TRBV10-3 and J usage is TRBJ2-1, with 10 nucleotides matching TRBD1. The CDR3 is 13 residues long. Germline CDR1 reads ENHRY; CDR2 reads SYGVKD. With V trimmed by 11 bases and J by 4 bases, 5 bases remained unmatched. In DNA form, the CDR3 reads TGTGCCGTAGGGACAGGGGCTTACAATGAGCAGTTCTTC. This codes for CAVGTGAYNEQFF.

The chain employs TRBV29-1 and TRBJ1-1, with D possibly TRBD1 on 6 matching bases. CDR1 is SQVTM and CDR2 is ANQGSEA in the germline V gene. This CDR3 contains 12 residues. The germline V and J ends were trimmed by 4 bases and 6 bases, with 12 bases remaining between them. This CDR3 reads CSVARAGAEAFF. The CDR3 DNA is TGCAGCGTTGCCCGGGCAGGGGCTGAAGCTTTCTTT.

This chain connects TRBV6-5 to TRBJ1-6; no reliable D call. The V gene lost 5 bases and the J gene lost 6 bases, with 14 bases spanning the gap. Germline values: CDR1 MNHEY, CDR2 SVGAGI. The CDR3 contains 15 residues. CDR3 region: CASSPSRRANSPLHF. The CDR3 coding sequence is TGTGCCAGCAGTCCCTCGCGGAGGGCTAATTCACCCCTCCACTTT.

The chain's CDR3 is CASSLGQGRGNTIYF. CDR3 in DNA: TGTGCCAGCAGCTTAGGCCAGGGAAGAGGAAACACCATATATTTT. This chain links TRBV7-2 with TRBJ1-3; possible D gene TRBD1, 5 bases. CDR3 length: 15 amino acids. Germline V lookup: CDR1 SGHTA, CDR2 FQGNSA. V was shortened by 1 base and J by 4 bases, with 11 bases between the two germline ends. The variable domain in full, completed from reference TRBV7-2 and TRBJ1-3, reads GAGVSQSPSNKVTEKGKDVELRCDPISGHTALYWYRQSLGQGLEFLIYFQGNSAPDKSGLPSDRFSAERTGGSVSTLTIQRTQQEDSAVYLCASSLGQGRGNTIYFGEGSWLTVV.

The CDR3 nucleotides are TGTGCCAGCAGTTCCGGGACAGCGAACACTGAAGCTTTCTTT. Protein: CASSSGTANTEAFF. The V gene is TRBV5-4, the J gene TRBJ1-1; 7 nucleotides align to TRBD1. This CDR3 spans 14 amino acids. Germline loops: CDR1 SGHNT, CDR2 YYREEE (reference sequence). V dropped 5 bases and J dropped 1; count of bases not matched to a gene: 5.

CDR3 in DNA: TGCGCCAGCAGCTTCGGGGACACAATAAGCTCTGGAAACACCATATATTTT. Its protein is CASSFGDTISSGNTIYF. The V call is TRBV5-1, the J call TRBJ1-3, with D possibly TRBD1 on 6 matching bases. Germline V lookup: CDR1 SGHRS, CDR2 YFSETQ. This CDR3 region has 17 residues. V lost 2 bases to trimming and J lost 0 bases, with 15 bases between them.

The chain couples TRBV6-1 to TRBJ2-4; tentatively, D is TRBD1 (6 bases). The V end lost 3 bases, the J end lost 7 bases, and 16 bases lay between the germline ends. CDR1 is MNHNS, CDR2 SASEGT, per germline. This CDR3 spans 15 amino acids. The CDR3 sequence is CASSDNRARLNIQYF. CDR3 nucleotides: TGTGCCAGCAGTGATAACAGGGCCAGGTTGAACATTCAGTACTTC.

V usage is TRBV7-9 and J usage is TRBJ2-2; maybe TRBD2 (6 bases). Germline-derived CDR1 and CDR2 are SEHNR and FQNEAQ (reference sequence). This CDR3 comprises 14 residues. V was shortened by 8 bases and J by 6 bases, with 16 bases between the two germline ends. The CDR3 region is CASEGQGGPGELFF. The CDR3 bases are TGTGCCAGCGAGGGCCAGGGAGGTCCCGGGGAGCTGTTTTTT.

Written as DNA, the CDR3 is TGTGCCAGCAGCCCACAGGGGGCAGGAACTGAAGCTTTCTTT. It specifies CASSPQGAGTEAFF. This chain joins TRBV6-5 and TRBJ1-1; 9 positions agree with TRBD1. Germline CDR1 and CDR2: MNHEY and SVGAGI. Trimming took 6 bases from V and 5 from J; bases not matched to a gene: 7. The CDR3 has 14 amino acids.

The genes are TRBV27 and TRBJ1-2, with D possibly being TRBD1 (5 bases). The CDR3 is 13 residues long. Germline CDR1 is MNHEY and CDR2 is SMNVEV (reference sequence). V gave up 2 bases and J gave up 5 bases, with 9 bases separating them. Written as DNA, the CDR3 is TGTGCCAGCAGTTTAAGGGGATCGTATGGCTACACCTTC. Translated, it gives CASSLRGSYGYTF.

V gene TRBV7-9 combines with J gene TRBJ1-2; 7 bases are shared with TRBD1. The germline V gene has CDR1 SEHNR and CDR2 FQNEAQ (reference sequence). V lost 5 bases and J lost 5; bases outside the gene matches: 5. The CDR3 loop spans 13 amino acids. The DNA of the CDR3 is TGTGCCAGCAGCCACCGGGACAGTTATGGCTACACCTTC. It is translated as CASSHRDSYGYTF.

The rearrangement uses TRBV30 and TRBJ1-1; D possibly corresponds to TRBD1 (5 bases). The CDR3 runs 12 residues. Germline V CDR1 and CDR2: GTSNPN, SVGIG (reference sequence). Deletions cut 3 bases from V and 5 bases from J, with 10 bases between. CDR3 coding DNA: TGTGCCTGGAGATCAGGGCGAACTGAAGCTTTCTTT. Its translation: CAWRSGRTEAFF.

This rearrangement joins TRBV6-6 to TRBJ2-7; weak D call: TRBD2 (5 bases). Germline assignment: CDR1 MNHNY and CDR2 SVGAGI (reference sequence). Trimming stripped 6 bases from V and 0 bases from J, with 15 bases between. CDR3 size: 15 residues. The CDR3: CASSPGLGSSYEQYF. Written as DNA, the CDR3 is TGTGCCAGCAGCCCCGGGCTAGGGAGCTCCTACGAGCAGTACTTC.

This sequence joins TRBV3-1 (or the pseudogene TRBV3-2) and TRBJ1-1; TRBD1 is a possible D gene (5 bases). With 6 bases removed from V and 5 bases from J, the gap between germline ends came to 13 bases. The CDR3 loop spans 13 amino acids. Germline loops: CDR1 LGHDT, CDR2 YNNKEL (reference sequence). This CDR3 is CASRFGGGTEAFF. CDR3 coding DNA: TGTGCCAGCAGATTCGGGGGGGGAACTGAAGCTTTCTTT.

There are a few counts of this clone. The V call is TRBV4-2, the J call TRBJ2-2; D is uncertain. CDR1 LGHNA and CDR2 YNFKEQ come from the germline V gene. The V and J ends lost 1 base and 6 bases respectively, with 6 bases between them. The CDR3 has 13 amino acids. The CDR3 protein is CASSQALPGELFF. The CDR3 coding sequence is TGTGCCAGCAGCCAAGCACTGCCCGGGGAGCTGTTTTTT.

V gene TRBV29-1 combines with J gene TRBJ2-4; tentatively, D is TRBD2 (5 bases). This CDR3 is built from 12 residues. The germline V and J ends were trimmed by 6 bases and 1 base, with 7 bases remaining between them. Germline values: CDR1 SQVTM, CDR2 ANQGSEA. The CDR3 loop reads CSVAVAKNIQYF. The CDR3 region has the DNA TGCAGCGTAGCGGTGGCCAAAAACATTCAGTACTTC.

The gene calls are TRBV7-3 and TRBJ1-6; no firm D call. This CDR3 region has 13 residues. Germline CDR1 SGHTA, CDR2 FQGTGA. Deletions cut 0 bases from V and 10 bases from J, with 7 bases between. CDR3 amino acids: CASSLTSGSPLHF. The CDR3 nucleotides read TGTGCCAGCAGCTTAACTTCAGGATCACCCCTCCACTTT.

V gene TRBV5-5 combines with J gene TRBJ2-2; D perhaps matches TRBD1 (6 bases). The V end lost 0 bases, the J end lost 4 bases, and 13 bases lay between the germline ends. Germline V gene sequence: CDR1 SGHKS, CDR2 YYEKEE (reference sequence). This CDR3 has 16 residues. The CDR3 DNA sequence: TGTGCCAGCAGCTTGGAAGGGGGTAGCTTCACCGGGGAGCTGTTTTTT. It codes for CASSLEGGSFTGELFF.

The gene calls are TRBV27 and TRBJ1-5, with D uncertain. The CDR3 consists of 14 residues. Trimming pared 7 bases from V and 3 bases from J, leaving 13 bases between. CDR1 and CDR2 from the germline V gene are MNHEY and SMNVEV (reference sequence). The CDR3 reads CASTPEGPNQPQHF. CDR3 bases: TGTGCCAGCACTCCAGAGGGCCCCAATCAGCCCCAGCATTTT.